This TCR beta chain emerged from a study of metastatic and nonmetastatic thyroid tumors. TCRdb reprocessed the PCR reads using MiXCR. The sample carries some 35,000 clones, approximately 30% recorded once. Before thyroid surgery, none of the patients had received any treatment. The CDR3 has 14 amino acids. Germline CDR1 reads MNHEY; CDR2 reads SVGEGT. V was clipped by 5 bases and J by 8 bases, with 13 bases between them. V is TRBV6-2 or TRBV6-3 and J is TRBJ1-6, with no clear D. The origin of this receptor is a female donor with papillary thyroid cancer or a benign thyroid nodule (not recorded which). Some clones in this sample may be carry-over from other donors' samples. What was sequenced was blood. The CDR3 here is CASSPRAEDSPLHF. CDR3 in DNA: TGTGCCAGCAGTCCCAGAGCGGAAGATTCACCCCTCCACTTT.